This passage covers 5 T cell receptor beta chains from one sample sequenced in a study of naive and memory T cell subsets. TCR cDNA received a 3' ligated oligonucleotide that carried a UMI. Four PCR rounds used nested alpha and beta constant region primers plus the SP2 primer. TCRdb re-called the 5' RACE reads through MiXCR, storing one row per CDR3 protein. The sample holds 58,000 or so distinct CDR3 sequences, roughly 7.5% seen once. The receptors were sampled from a female donor in good health.

This clonotype showed up many times. This chain uses TRBV3-1 with TRBJ1-1, with D unclear. This CDR3 is built from 11 residues. The V and J ends lost 1 base and 8 bases respectively, with 5 bases between them. Germline assignment: CDR1 LGHDT and CDR2 YNNKEL (reference sequence). For the CDR3, the DNA is TGTGCCAGCAGCCAAGGTGGCGAAGCTTTCTTT. Amino acids: CASSQGGEAFF. The variable domain in full, with the rest retrieved from reference TRBV3-1 and TRBJ1-1, is DTAVSQTPKYLVTQMGNDKSIKCEQNLGHDTMYWYKQDSKKFLKIMFSYNNKELIINETVPNRFSPKSPDKAHLNLHINSLELGDSAVYFCASSQGGEAFFGQGTRLTVV.

The chain uses TRBV15 and TRBJ2-4; possible D gene TRBD2, 7 bases. CDR3 length: 19 residues. Germline V gene lookup returns CDR1 LNHNV and CDR2 YYDKDF (reference sequence). V was pared by 0 bases and J by 1 base, with 19 bases between. CDR3 region: CATSRDRGGGFRAKNIQYF. The DNA of the CDR3 is TGTGCCACCAGCAGAGATCGAGGGGGGGGATTTAGGGCCAAAAACATTCAGTACTTC.

V usage is TRBV27 and J usage is TRBJ1-2; no clear D. V was trimmed by 3 bases and J by 2 bases, leaving 10 bases between them. The germline V gene encodes CDR1 MNHEY and CDR2 SMNVEV (reference sequence). The CDR3 is 14 amino acids. The CDR3 DNA reads TGTGCCAGCAGTTTGTACGGGAAAAACTATGGCTACACCTTC. This codes for CASSLYGKNYGYTF.

At least ten counts were recorded for this clonotype. The chain couples TRBV4-3 to TRBJ1-1, with D maybe TRBD1 (5 bases). V was clipped by 0 bases and J by 1 base, with 15 bases between them. The CDR3 runs 17 residues. Looked up from germline, CDR1 is LGHNA and CDR2 is YSLEER. CDR3 nucleotide sequence: TGCGCCAGCAGCCAAGATTTTCCGGGGCACGCGAACACTGAAGCTTTCTTT. This encodes CASSQDFPGHANTEAFF.

The rearrangement links TRBV20-1 to TRBJ2-3, with D maybe TRBD2 (6 bases). Germline V gene sequence: CDR1 DFQATT, CDR2 SNEGSKA (reference sequence). V lost 6 bases and J lost 0, with 13 bases in between. The CDR3 is 14 residues long. Here the CDR3 DNA reads TGCAGTGCCAGCTGGGGGGACAGCACAGATACGCAGTATTTT. It specifies CSASWGDSTDTQYF.